Listed below are T cell receptor beta chains from one sample, sequenced in a study of blood T cell repertoires in COVID-19. Clones were sequenced by immunoSEQ multiplex PCR, and TCRdb holds only the in-frame ones, with some missing. The sample consists of about 300,000 clones, about nine tenths of them appearing once. The sample consisted of PBMCs or T cells enriched from blood (not recorded which). All receptors come from a man aged 25-45 years who had recovered from COVID-19. Each CDR3 is given with its conserved first and last residue. Each record gives: J gene, clone size, D gene, V gene, CDR3 protein, CDR3 DNA. D genes are given only for firm matches. Clone size is given for some rows only: seen once, a few or many times, or a class if the clone is expanded.

j_call: TRBJ1-1; clone_size: .; d_call: .; v_call: TRBV28; cdr3_aa: CASSLGTPVNTEAFF; cdr3_nt: TGTGCCAGCAGTTTAGGGACACCAGTGAACACTGAAGCTTTCTTT
j_call: TRBJ2-2; clone_size: .; d_call: .; v_call: TRBV6-5; cdr3_aa: CASTPQTPNTGELFF; cdr3_nt: TGTGCCAGCACCCCCCAGACTCCGAACACCGGGGAGCTGTTTTTT
j_call: TRBJ1-2; clone_size: few; d_call: .; v_call: TRBV7-9; cdr3_aa: CASSLSGLHYGYTF; cdr3_nt: TGTGCCAGCAGCTTATCAGGGTTGCACTATGGCTACACCTTC
j_call: TRBJ2-1; clone_size: .; d_call: .; v_call: TRBV20-1; cdr3_aa: CSASIDSNEQFF; cdr3_nt: TGCAGTGCTAGTATCGACAGCAATGAGCAGTTCTTC
j_call: TRBJ1-6; clone_size: once; d_call: .; v_call: TRBV6-1; cdr3_aa: CASSESGRGSSYNSPLHF; cdr3_nt: TGTGCCAGCAGTGAATCAGGGAGGGGGAGCTCCTATAATTCACCCCTCCACTTT
j_call: TRBJ1-2; clone_size: once; d_call: .; v_call: TRBV19; cdr3_aa: CARDSTYGYTF; cdr3_nt: TGTGCCAGAGACTCCACCTATGGCTACACCTTC
j_call: TRBJ2-5; clone_size: .; d_call: TRBD2; v_call: TRBV5-1; cdr3_aa: CASSLVIGTSGGVETQYF; cdr3_nt: TGCGCCAGCAGCTTGGTAATTGGGACTAGCGGGGGAGTAGAGACCCAGTACTTC
j_call: TRBJ2-7; clone_size: .; d_call: .; v_call: TRBV5-5; cdr3_aa: CASSPGQVKVHEQYF; cdr3_nt: TGTGCCAGCAGCCCGGGACAAGTAAAGGTCCACGAGCAGTACTTC
j_call: TRBJ1-4; clone_size: few; d_call: .; v_call: TRBV5-1; cdr3_aa: CASSLAQGPNEKLFF; cdr3_nt: TGCGCCAGCAGCTTGGCCCAGGGGCCTAATGAAAAACTGTTTTTT
j_call: TRBJ1-1; clone_size: few; d_call: .; v_call: TRBV3-1/TRBV3-2; cdr3_aa: CASSLITGGTEAFF; cdr3_nt: TGTGCCAGCAGTCTAATCACGGGGGGCACTGAAGCTTTCTTT
j_call: TRBJ2-2; clone_size: few; d_call: .; v_call: TRBV24-1; cdr3_aa: CATRQGGGGHTGELFF; cdr3_nt: TGTGCCACCAGGCAAGGAGGAGGGGGCCACACCGGGGAGCTGTTTTTT
j_call: TRBJ2-1; clone_size: .; d_call: .; v_call: TRBV6-5; cdr3_aa: CASNGHLSSYNEQFF; cdr3_nt: TGTGCCAGCAACGGACACTTGAGCTCCTACAATGAGCAGTTCTTC
j_call: TRBJ2-7; clone_size: .; d_call: .; v_call: TRBV7-9; cdr3_aa: CASSVIPGHDTYEQYF; cdr3_nt: TGTGCCAGCAGCGTAATCCCGGGACACGATACCTACGAGCAGTACTTC
j_call: TRBJ2-2; clone_size: .; d_call: .; v_call: TRBV4-2; cdr3_aa: CASSDRVGNTGELFF; cdr3_nt: TGTGCCAGCTCCGATCGGGTGGGGAACACCGGGGAGCTGTTTTTT
j_call: TRBJ1-1; clone_size: .; d_call: .; v_call: TRBV6-5; cdr3_aa: CASRSTQNTEAFF; cdr3_nt: TGTGCCAGCAGATCTACTCAGAACACTGAAGCTTTCTTT
j_call: TRBJ1-3; clone_size: .; d_call: TRBD1; v_call: TRBV28; cdr3_aa: CASSLWTGENTIYF; cdr3_nt: TGTGCCAGCAGCCTTTGGACAGGGGAAAACACCATATATTTT
j_call: TRBJ1-5; clone_size: .; d_call: .; v_call: TRBV6-5; cdr3_aa: CASRTQSVQPQHF; cdr3_nt: TGTGCCAGCAGGACTCAGTCGGTCCAGCCCCAGCATTTT
j_call: TRBJ2-3; clone_size: .; d_call: .; v_call: TRBV19; cdr3_aa: CASSLQGPDTQYF; cdr3_nt: TGTGCCAGTAGTTTGCAGGGGCCAGATACGCAGTATTTT
j_call: TRBJ1-2; clone_size: .; d_call: .; v_call: TRBV19; cdr3_aa: CASSWGRGYGYTF; cdr3_nt: TGTGCCAGTAGTTGGGGCAGGGGTTATGGCTACACCTTC
j_call: TRBJ1-6; clone_size: .; d_call: TRBD1; v_call: TRBV24-1; cdr3_aa: CATSGGTADNSPLHF; cdr3_nt: TGTGCCACCAGTGGGGGGACAGCGGATAATTCACCCCTCCACTTT
j_call: TRBJ1-3; clone_size: .; d_call: TRBD1; v_call: TRBV6-5; cdr3_aa: CASSGGGFSGNTIYF; cdr3_nt: TGTGCCAGCAGCGGAGGGGGCTTCTCTGGAAACACCATATATTTT
j_call: TRBJ2-1; clone_size: .; d_call: TRBD2; v_call: TRBV18; cdr3_aa: CASATSGGPDEQFF; cdr3_nt: TGTGCCAGCGCAACTAGCGGGGGGCCCGATGAGCAGTTCTTC
j_call: TRBJ2-7; clone_size: .; d_call: TRBD2; v_call: TRBV3-1/TRBV3-2; cdr3_aa: CASSLRTSGTPYEQYF; cdr3_nt: TGTGCCAGCAGCCTAAGGACTAGCGGGACCCCCTACGAGCAGTACTTC
j_call: TRBJ1-2; clone_size: .; d_call: TRBD1; v_call: TRBV6-1; cdr3_aa: CASSVGTGGRGYGYTF; cdr3_nt: TGTGCCAGCAGTGTCGGGACAGGGGGGCGAGGCTATGGCTACACCTTC
j_call: TRBJ2-3; clone_size: .; d_call: TRBD2; v_call: TRBV5-6; cdr3_aa: CASSLLAGGGNTQYF; cdr3_nt: TGTGCCAGCAGCTTGTTAGCGGGAGGAGGGAATACGCAGTATTTT
j_call: TRBJ2-3; clone_size: .; d_call: .; v_call: TRBV6-5; cdr3_aa: CASSKGQGRADTQYF; cdr3_nt: TGTGCCAGCAGCAAGGGCCAGGGTCGTGCAGATACGCAGTATTTT
j_call: TRBJ2-3; clone_size: .; d_call: TRBD2; v_call: TRBV3-1/TRBV3-2; cdr3_aa: CASRRGGRTDTQYF; cdr3_nt: TGTGCCAGCCGGCGGGGGGGCCGCACAGATACGCAGTATTTT
j_call: TRBJ1-6; clone_size: .; d_call: .; v_call: TRBV6-5; cdr3_aa: CASRHRRGKHSPLHF; cdr3_nt: TGTGCCAGCAGACACCGAAGGGGGAAACATTCACCCCTCCACTTT
j_call: TRBJ2-2; clone_size: few; d_call: .; v_call: TRBV7-2; cdr3_aa: CASSWAFTGELFF; cdr3_nt: TGTGCCAGCAGCTGGGCCTTCACCGGGGAGCTGTTTTTT
j_call: TRBJ2-7; clone_size: once; d_call: TRBD1; v_call: TRBV19; cdr3_aa: CASSSGTGGWGEQYF; cdr3_nt: TGTGCCAGTAGCTCCGGGACAGGGGGTTGGGGCGAGCAGTACTTC
j_call: TRBJ1-2; clone_size: .; d_call: .; v_call: TRBV4-1; cdr3_aa: CASSQLSGREPGGYTF; cdr3_nt: TGCGCCAGCAGCCAACTCTCAGGGAGGGAACCAGGCGGCTACACCTTC
j_call: TRBJ2-3; clone_size: .; d_call: .; v_call: TRBV21-1; cdr3_aa: CASSRLRGRTNPPFAYF; cdr3_nt: TGTGCCAGCAGCAGACTGCGCGGGAGGACCAACCCACCCTTCGCGTATTTT
j_call: TRBJ2-7; clone_size: once; d_call: TRBD2; v_call: TRBV5-1; cdr3_aa: CASSFPSGNEQYF; cdr3_nt: TGCGCCAGCAGCTTTCCTAGCGGGAACGAGCAGTACTTC
j_call: TRBJ2-1; clone_size: .; d_call: .; v_call: TRBV5-1; cdr3_aa: CASSFTGTGEQFF; cdr3_nt: TGCGCCAGCAGCTTCACAGGGACCGGTGAGCAGTTCTTC
j_call: TRBJ2-2; clone_size: once; d_call: TRBD2; v_call: TRBV5-1; cdr3_aa: CASSFTSGRTGELFF; cdr3_nt: TGCGCCAGCAGCTTTACTAGCGGGAGAACCGGGGAGCTGTTTTTT
j_call: TRBJ1-3; clone_size: once; d_call: .; v_call: TRBV3-1/TRBV3-2; cdr3_aa: CASSLPPGRGSGNTIYF; cdr3_nt: TGTGCCAGCAGCCTACCCCCGGGCAGGGGCTCTGGAAACACCATATATTTT
j_call: TRBJ1-2; clone_size: .; d_call: .; v_call: TRBV6-5; cdr3_aa: CASSYSGGGYGYTF; cdr3_nt: TGTGCCAGCAGTTACTCCGGAGGCGGGTATGGCTACACCTTC
j_call: TRBJ2-3; clone_size: .; d_call: .; v_call: TRBV7-6; cdr3_aa: CASSLARDTQYF; cdr3_nt: TGTGCCAGCAGCTTAGCGAGGGATACGCAGTATTTT
j_call: TRBJ2-7; clone_size: .; d_call: TRBD1; v_call: TRBV27; cdr3_aa: CASSFLRGPPYEQYF; cdr3_nt: TGTGCCAGCAGTTTCCTCAGGGGGCCACCATACGAGCAGTACTTC
j_call: TRBJ2-1; clone_size: .; d_call: TRBD2; v_call: TRBV9; cdr3_aa: CASKPSEGLAGGHEQFF; cdr3_nt: TGTGCCAGCAAACCTTCCGAGGGACTAGCGGGGGGACATGAGCAGTTCTTC
j_call: TRBJ2-2; clone_size: .; d_call: TRBD2; v_call: TRBV5-1; cdr3_aa: CASSLTGGVTGELFF; cdr3_nt: TGCGCCAGCAGCTTGACGGGAGGAGTCACCGGGGAGCTGTTTTTT
j_call: TRBJ1-4; clone_size: few; d_call: TRBD1; v_call: TRBV11-2; cdr3_aa: CASSGWTGTDEKLFF; cdr3_nt: TGTGCCAGCAGCGGATGGACAGGGACGGATGAAAAACTGTTTTTT